A selection of T cell receptor beta chains follows, all from one sample in a study of Ad26.COV2.S vaccination and SARS-CoV-2 variants. Method: immunoSEQ multiplex PCR; TCRdb's copy keeps in-frame clones and lacks some. The table lists more than 150,000 clones, around 88% of them singletons. The starting material was peripheral blood, obtained after recovery from COVID-19. These receptors all come from a human donor who had recovered from COVID-19. Both conserved end residues are part of each CDR3. A D gene is named only where the DNA matches it firmly. Some rows have no size entry. The others give once, few or many, or a class for an expanded clone.

CDR3aa: CASSFSGQGLSGYTF
CDR3nt: TGTGCCAGCAGCTTCTCGGGACAGGGCCTTTCTGGCTACACCTTC
v_gene: TRBV7-9
j_gene: TRBJ1-2
d_gene: TRBD1
abundance: few

CDR3aa: CASSLEPAGTQYF
CDR3nt: TGTGCCAGCAGCTTAGAACCTGCGGGGACCCAGTACTTC
v_gene: TRBV11-2
j_gene: TRBJ2-5
d_gene: -
abundance: -

CDR3aa: CASIEGVLTNEQFF
CDR3nt: TGTGCCAGCATCGAAGGGGTCTTAACAAATGAGCAGTTCTTC
v_gene: TRBV6-5
j_gene: TRBJ2-1
d_gene: -
abundance: -

CDR3aa: CASMGWGEKLFF
CDR3nt: TGTGCCAGCATGGGGTGGGGAGAAAAACTGTTTTTT
v_gene: TRBV27
j_gene: TRBJ1-4
d_gene: -
abundance: -

CDR3aa: CASSQPTGGYEQYF
CDR3nt: TGCGCCAGCAGCCAACCGACAGGCGGCTACGAGCAGTACTTC
v_gene: TRBV4-1
j_gene: TRBJ2-7
d_gene: -
abundance: once

CDR3aa: CASSLGTGRETQYF
CDR3nt: TGCGCCAGCAGCTTGGGTACGGGAAGAGAGACCCAGTACTTC
v_gene: TRBV5-1
j_gene: TRBJ2-5
d_gene: -
abundance: -

CDR3aa: CASSRMTGKTYEQYF
CDR3nt: TGTGCCAGCAGCCGTATGACAGGGAAAACCTACGAGCAGTACTTC
v_gene: TRBV21-1
j_gene: TRBJ2-7
d_gene: -
abundance: once

CDR3aa: CAWSVSSNEKLFF
CDR3nt: TGTGCCTGGAGTGTAAGCAGTAATGAAAAACTGTTTTTT
v_gene: TRBV30
j_gene: TRBJ1-4
d_gene: -
abundance: -

CDR3aa: CASSQGIGTEAFF
CDR3nt: TGTGCCAGCAGCCAGGGAATAGGCACTGAAGCTTTCTTT
v_gene: TRBV3-1/TRBV3-2
j_gene: TRBJ1-1
d_gene: -
abundance: -

CDR3aa: CASSLEGASGGLEQFF
CDR3nt: TGTGCCAGCAGCTTAGAAGGGGCTAGCGGGGGGTTGGAGCAGTTCTTC
v_gene: TRBV7-3
j_gene: TRBJ2-1
d_gene: TRBD2
abundance: -

CDR3aa: CASRQGLAARDEQFF
CDR3nt: TGTGCCAGCAGACAAGGACTAGCGGCACGGGATGAGCAGTTCTTC
v_gene: TRBV6-5
j_gene: TRBJ2-1
d_gene: TRBD2
abundance: -

CDR3aa: CASSQADILFSYNEQFF
CDR3nt: TGCGCCAGCAGCCAGGCGGACATTCTCTTCTCCTACAATGAGCAGTTCTTC
v_gene: TRBV4-1
j_gene: TRBJ2-1
d_gene: -
abundance: few

CDR3aa: CASSPQPYGGGDSQGSTQYF
CDR3nt: TGTGCCAGCAGCCCACAACCGTACGGGGGTGGGGACTCCCAGGGGTCGACGCAGTATTTT
v_gene: TRBV7-6
j_gene: TRBJ2-3
d_gene: -
abundance: -

CDR3aa: CASSLGDVETQYF
CDR3nt: TGTGCCAGCAGCTTGGGGGACGTGGAGACCCAGTACTTC
v_gene: TRBV5-5
j_gene: TRBJ2-5
d_gene: -
abundance: -

CDR3aa: CASSRGRADTQYF
CDR3nt: TGTGCCAGCAGCCGGGGAAGGGCCGATACGCAGTATTTT
v_gene: TRBV3-1/TRBV3-2
j_gene: TRBJ2-3
d_gene: -
abundance: -

CDR3aa: CASRPLGQGQEKLFF
CDR3nt: TGCGCCAGCAGGCCCCTGGGACAGGGTCAAGAAAAACTGTTTTTT
v_gene: TRBV5-1
j_gene: TRBJ1-4
d_gene: TRBD1
abundance: once

CDR3aa: CASSALGGKWEQFF
CDR3nt: TGTGCCAGCAGCGCCCTCGGCGGGAAGTGGGAGCAGTTCTTC
v_gene: TRBV9
j_gene: TRBJ2-1
d_gene: -
abundance: -

CDR3aa: CASTPTVMNTEAFF
CDR3nt: TGTGCCAGTACCCCGACTGTGATGAACACTGAAGCTTTCTTT
v_gene: TRBV19
j_gene: TRBJ1-1
d_gene: -
abundance: -

CDR3aa: CASSPGGLNEQYF
CDR3nt: TGTGCCAGCTCACCAGGGGGCCTAAACGAGCAGTACTTC
v_gene: TRBV18
j_gene: TRBJ2-7
d_gene: -
abundance: once

CDR3aa: CASSYSITGAGSPLHF
CDR3nt: TGTGCCAGCAGTTACTCGATAACAGGGGCGGGTTCACCCCTCCACTTT
v_gene: TRBV6-5
j_gene: TRBJ1-6
d_gene: TRBD1
abundance: -

CDR3aa: CAIRGQGGQETQYF
CDR3nt: TGTGCCATCAGGGGCCAGGGAGGGCAAGAGACCCAGTACTTC
v_gene: TRBV10-3
j_gene: TRBJ2-5
d_gene: TRBD2
abundance: -

CDR3aa: CASSRGQDSTDTQYF
CDR3nt: TGCGCCAGCAGCCGCGGACAGGACAGCACAGATACGCAGTATTTT
v_gene: TRBV5-1
j_gene: TRBJ2-3
d_gene: TRBD1
abundance: once

CDR3aa: CASSLGTSGATDTQYF
CDR3nt: TGTGCCAGCAGCTTGGGGACTAGCGGGGCCACAGATACGCAGTATTTT
v_gene: TRBV5-7
j_gene: TRBJ2-3
d_gene: TRBD2
abundance: -

CDR3aa: CASSLVTFSTDTQYF
CDR3nt: TGTGCCAGCAGCTTGGTGACTTTTAGCACAGATACGCAGTATTTT
v_gene: TRBV7-2
j_gene: TRBJ2-3
d_gene: -
abundance: once

CDR3aa: CASSPGLVNEQFF
CDR3nt: TGTGCCAGCAGTCCGGGACTAGTGAATGAGCAGTTCTTC
v_gene: TRBV27
j_gene: TRBJ2-1
d_gene: TRBD2
abundance: -

CDR3aa: CASSPDRATNEKLFF
CDR3nt: TGTGCCAGCAGCCCCGACAGGGCGACTAATGAAAAACTGTTTTTT
v_gene: TRBV7-9
j_gene: TRBJ1-4
d_gene: TRBD1
abundance: -

CDR3aa: CASSLGGQGTEAFF
CDR3nt: TGTGCCAGCAGCTTAGGTGGACAGGGGACTGAAGCTTTCTTT
v_gene: TRBV11-2
j_gene: TRBJ1-1
d_gene: TRBD1
abundance: -

CDR3aa: CASGQGINEQYF
CDR3nt: TGTGCCAGCGGACAGGGTATCAACGAGCAGTACTTC
v_gene: TRBV2
j_gene: TRBJ2-7
d_gene: TRBD1
abundance: -

CDR3aa: CASSLGPQTSSYEQYF
CDR3nt: TGTGCCAGCAGTTTAGGTCCCCAGACATCCTCCTACGAGCAGTACTTC
v_gene: TRBV28
j_gene: TRBJ2-7
d_gene: -
abundance: -

CDR3aa: CASSNDGTYSGNTIYF
CDR3nt: TGTGCCAGCAGCAACGACGGGACTTACTCTGGAAACACCATATATTTT
v_gene: TRBV9
j_gene: TRBJ1-3
d_gene: -
abundance: once

CDR3aa: CASSQPTRGLAGYEQYF
CDR3nt: TGTGCCAGCAGCCAACCAACGCGGGGACTAGCGGGCTACGAGCAGTACTTC
v_gene: TRBV4-2
j_gene: TRBJ2-7
d_gene: TRBD2
abundance: once

CDR3aa: CASSPTGGTRNEQFF
CDR3nt: TGTGCCAGCAGTCCGACAGGGGGCACTAGAAATGAGCAGTTCTTC
v_gene: TRBV2
j_gene: TRBJ2-1
d_gene: TRBD1
abundance: -

CDR3aa: CASSLGGRGTDTQYF
CDR3nt: TGTGCTAGCAGCTTAGGTGGAAGGGGCACAGATACGCAGTATTTT
v_gene: TRBV7-7
j_gene: TRBJ2-3
d_gene: -
abundance: -

CDR3aa: CASSSEKGARNTEAFF
CDR3nt: TGCGCCAGCAGCTCCGAAAAAGGGGCACGGAACACTGAAGCTTTCTTT
v_gene: TRBV5-1
j_gene: TRBJ1-1
d_gene: -
abundance: -

CDR3aa: CASSKPGPIMQEQFF
CDR3nt: TGTGCCAGCAGCAAGCCGGGACCTATAATGCAAGAGCAGTTCTTC
v_gene: TRBV7-3
j_gene: TRBJ2-1
d_gene: -
abundance: -

CDR3aa: CASSSSPGANEKLFF
CDR3nt: TGTGCCAGCAGTTCAAGCCCAGGGGCTAATGAAAAACTGTTTTTT
v_gene: TRBV27
j_gene: TRBJ1-4
d_gene: -
abundance: -

CDR3aa: CASSLSDRQYF
CDR3nt: TGTGCCAGCAGCCTATCGGATAGGCAGTATTTT
v_gene: TRBV14
j_gene: TRBJ2-3
d_gene: -
abundance: -

CDR3aa: CASSYSGTDHNEQFF
CDR3nt: TGTGCCAGCAGTTACTCGGGTACGGACCACAATGAGCAGTTCTTC
v_gene: TRBV6-5
j_gene: TRBJ2-1
d_gene: -
abundance: -

CDR3aa: CASSPRGEQYF
CDR3nt: TGTGCCAGCAGCCCTCGCGGCGAGCAGTACTTC
v_gene: TRBV5-8
j_gene: TRBJ2-7
d_gene: -
abundance: -

CDR3aa: CASSEFGGYQETQYF
CDR3nt: TGTGCCAGCAGTGAATTCGGGGGGTACCAAGAGACCCAGTACTTC
v_gene: TRBV2
j_gene: TRBJ2-5
d_gene: TRBD2
abundance: once

CDR3aa: CASSLTNSNQPQHF
CDR3nt: TGTGCCAGCAGTTTGACTAATAGCAATCAGCCCCAGCATTTT
v_gene: TRBV27
j_gene: TRBJ1-5
d_gene: -
abundance: once

CDR3aa: CASSFGLNTEAFF
CDR3nt: TGTGCCAGCAGCTTCGGACTGAACACTGAAGCTTTCTTT
v_gene: TRBV7-2
j_gene: TRBJ1-1
d_gene: -
abundance: -

CDR3aa: CASSPQGAESPLHF
CDR3nt: TGTGCCAGCTCACCTCAGGGGGCTGAGTCACCCCTCCACTTT
v_gene: TRBV18
j_gene: TRBJ1-6
d_gene: TRBD1
abundance: once

CDR3aa: CATPGQRNTEAFF
CDR3nt: TGTGCCACCCCCGGACAGCGGAACACTGAAGCTTTCTTT
v_gene: TRBV2
j_gene: TRBJ1-1
d_gene: -
abundance: -

CDR3aa: CASSFASYGYTF
CDR3nt: TGTGCCAGCAGTTTCGCCAGCTATGGCTACACCTTC
v_gene: TRBV28
j_gene: TRBJ1-2
d_gene: -
abundance: -

CDR3aa: CASSYLAGRNEQFF
CDR3nt: TGTGCCAGCAGTTACCTGGCAGGGAGGAATGAGCAGTTCTTC
v_gene: TRBV6-2/TRBV6-3
j_gene: TRBJ2-1
d_gene: -
abundance: -